These 29 T cell receptor beta chains were all obtained from the same sample, sequenced in a study of cytomegalovirus exposure and HLA in healthy donors. PCR primers comprised 60 Vbeta and 13 Jbeta primers. Assay: immunoSEQ multiplex PCR; the TCRdb copy retains only in-frame clones and omits some. The sample records about 96,000 clones, 65% to 80% being singletons. The sequenced material came from PBMCs. These receptors came from a woman in her sixties or seventies in good health and CMV-seropositive.

The chain couples TRBV6-1 to TRBJ2-5; the D gene is possibly TRBD2 (6 bases). CDR3 length equals 16 residues. Trimming took off 3 bases at V and 1 base at J, with 15 bases between the two ends. Germline V CDR1 and CDR2: MNHNS, SASEGT. The CDR3 sequence: CASSDDSLGGQETQYF. CDR3 bases: TGTGCCAGCAGTGACGACTCCCTCGGGGGCCAAGAGACCCAGTACTTC.

V and J are TRBV2 and TRBJ2-7, with 12 bases matching TRBD2. The ends lost 8 bases at V and 3 bases at J; junction bases unmatched: 5. Per the germline V gene, CDR1 is SNHLY and CDR2 is FYNNEI. The CDR3 is 14 residues long. The CDR3 DNA is TGTGCCAGCGGACAGACTAGCGGGAGCTACGAGCAGTACTTC. This gives the protein CASGQTSGSYEQYF.

This clone was observed a handful of times. The chain carries TRBV19 and TRBJ1-2; possibly TRBD1 for D (6 bases). The V end lost 5 bases, the J end lost 0 bases, and 16 bases lay between the germline ends. CDR1 is LNHDA, CDR2 SQIVND, per germline (reference sequence). CDR3 size: 16 residues. In nucleotides, the CDR3 is TGTGCCAGTAGTCCCCTCAGGGGAAGCGCTAACTATGGCTACACCTTC. It encodes CASSPLRGSANYGYTF. Filled out from reference TRBV19 and TRBJ1-2, the complete variable domain reads DGGITQSPKYLFRKEGQNVTLSCEQNLNHDAMYWYRQDPGQGLRLIYYSQIVNDFQKGDIAEGYSVSREKKESFPLTVTSAQKNPTAFYLCASSPLRGSANYGYTFGSGTRLTVV.

The rearrangement links TRBV15 to TRBJ1-3, with TRBD1 matching over 9 bases. Germline CDR1 is LNHNV and CDR2 is YYDKDF (reference sequence). The CDR3 runs 16 residues. The V and J ends lost 0 bases and 3 bases, in that order; junction bases with no gene match: 3. CDR3 region: CATSRDRTGVGNTIYF. CDR3 DNA sequence: TGTGCCACCAGCAGAGATAGGACAGGGGTTGGAAACACCATATATTTT.

The rearrangement uses TRBV11-2 and TRBJ2-1; tentative D call: TRBD2 (6 bases). V was cut by 5 bases and J by 0 bases, with 11 bases left in between. Germline-derived CDR1 and CDR2 are SGHAT and FQNNGV. The CDR3 has 15 amino acids. CDR3 region: CASSPPGGSYNEQFF. The CDR3 nucleotides read TGTGCCAGCAGCCCCCCCGGGGGCTCCTACAATGAGCAGTTCTTC.

V usage is TRBV28 and J usage is TRBJ2-5; weak D call: TRBD2 (6 bases). The germline CDR1 and CDR2 sequences are MDHEN and SYDVKM. V was cut by 11 bases and J by 5 bases, with 18 bases left in between. The CDR3 is 13 residues long. CDR3 sequence reads: CASSVGGGETQYF. CDR3 DNA: TGTGCCTCCTCGGTGGGGGGTGGGGAGACCCAGTACTTC.

The chain links TRBV6-5 to TRBJ2-7; 9 bases agree with TRBD2. The CDR3 runs 16 residues. Trimming took 0 bases from V and 3 from J; bases not matched to a gene: 6. CDR1 and CDR2 (germline): MNHEY, SVGAGI. The CDR3 nucleotides read TGTGCCAGCAGTTACTCGAGAATAGCGGGAGTCTACGAGCAGTACTTC. Amino acid sequence: CASSYSRIAGVYEQYF.

The V call is TRBV4-1, the J call TRBJ1-4; 8 bases agree with TRBD1. The CDR3 runs 18 residues. From germline, CDR1 is MGHRA and CDR2 YSYEKL. Germline trimming cut 5 bases from V and 1 base from J; bases unmatched to any gene: 12. The CDR3 sequence is CASSSPGGRPETNEKLFF. CDR3 nucleotides: TGCGCCAGCAGCTCCCCAGGGGGCCGACCGGAAACTAATGAAAAACTGTTTTTT.

This clone has only a few counts. This chain connects TRBV5-1 to TRBJ2-5; no clear D. The CDR3 has 14 residues. V lost 0 bases to trimming and J lost 2 bases, with 8 bases between them. The germline V gene has CDR1 SGHRS and CDR2 YFSETQ. CDR3 DNA sequence: TGCGCCAGCAGCTTGGGGTCAGGACAAGAGACCCAGTACTTC. It specifies CASSLGSGQETQYF. Drawing the rest from reference TRBV5-1 and TRBJ2-5, the complete variable domain is KAGVTQTPRYLIKTRGQQVTLSCSPISGHRSVSWYQQTPGQGLQFLFEYFSETQRNKGNFPGRFSGRQFSNSRSEMNVSTLELGDSALYLCASSLGSGQETQYFGPGTRLLVL.

The chain joins TRBV5-1 to TRBJ2-5, with 7 nucleotides matching TRBD2. CDR1 is SGHRS and CDR2 is YFSETQ in the germline V gene. V was pared by 0 bases and J by 4 bases, with 6 bases of the junction left unmatched. The CDR3 length is 15 residues. The CDR3 DNA follows: TGCGCCAGCAGCTTGGCAGCGGGATCAAGAGAGACCCAGTACTTC. Translation gives CASSLAAGSRETQYF.

This clone was found once. The rearrangement links TRBV5-1 to TRBJ2-1; D might be TRBD2 (5 bases). Germline CDR1 SGHRS, CDR2 YFSETQ. The CDR3 loop spans 15 amino acids. Trimming stripped 4 bases from V and 3 bases from J, with 14 bases between. The CDR3 DNA is TGCGCCAGCAGCCCGGACTCGGTTGACTACAATGAGCAGTTCTTC. This codes for CASSPDSVDYNEQFF. Variable domain in full (rest from reference TRBV5-1 and TRBJ2-1): KAGVTQTPRYLIKTRGQQVTLSCSPISGHRSVSWYQQTPGQGLQFLFEYFSETQRNKGNFPGRFSGRQFSNSRSEMNVSTLELGDSALYLCASSPDSVDYNEQFFGPGTRLTVL.

V gene TRBV7-3 combines with J gene TRBJ1-6; TRBD1 matches 9 bases. CDR3 length equals 18 residues. The germline V gene encodes CDR1 SGHTA and CDR2 FQGTGA. V shed 1 base, J shed 10 bases, and the junction held 14 bases outside the gene matches. CDR3 nucleotides: TGTGCCAGCAGCTTAAGGCCCCGGGACAGGGTTTCGGGATCACCCCTCCACTTT. This gives the protein CASSLRPRDRVSGSPLHF. Complete variable domain (other parts from reference TRBV7-3 and TRBJ1-6): GAGVSQTPSNKVTEKGKYVELRCDPISGHTALYWYRQSLGQGPEFLIYFQGTGAADDSGLPNDRFFAVRPEGSVSTLKIQRTERGDSAVYLCASSLRPRDRVSGSPLHFGNGTRLTVT.

This chain joins TRBV6-1 and TRBJ1-3, with D perhaps matching TRBD1 (5 bases). Trimming cost V 8 bases and J 2 bases, with 10 bases left between them. In germline, CDR1 is MNHNS, CDR2 SASEGT. There are 13 residues in the CDR3. CDR3 in amino acids: CASEPGPGNTIYF. CDR3 DNA sequence: TGTGCCAGCGAGCCAGGGCCTGGAAACACCATATATTTT.

The chain recombines TRBV28 with TRBJ1-2, with D perhaps TRBD1 (5 bases). CDR3 length equals 12 residues. The germline gives CDR1 MDHEN, CDR2 SYDVKM. Trimming removed 4 bases at V and 7 bases at J, with 10 bases between. The CDR3 is CASSSQGFGYTF. The CDR3 region has the DNA TGTGCCAGCAGTTCCCAGGGTTTTGGCTACACCTTC.

V and J are TRBV5-6 and TRBJ2-1; D perhaps matches TRBD2 (6 bases). The CDR3 runs to 15 residues. Trimming removed 4 bases from V and 7 bases from J, with 18 bases in between. Germline CDR1 is SGHDT and CDR2 is YYEEEE. The CDR3 DNA is TGTGCCAGCAGCGCCGGGAGACCTAACCCGAATGAGCAGTTCTTC. This codes for CASSAGRPNPNEQFF.

The CDR3 loop reads CAWSSTRSSGRSYNEQFF. The DNA for the CDR3 is TGTGCCTGGAGTTCCACGCGGTCGTCGGGTCGCTCCTACAATGAGCAGTTCTTC. This chain joins TRBV30 and TRBJ2-1; D not resolved. The CDR3 has 18 residues. Germline assignment: CDR1 GTSNPN and CDR2 SVGIG (reference sequence). Deletions cut 2 bases from V and 0 bases from J, with 20 bases between.

The chain is built from TRBV6-1 and TRBJ1-6, with D tentatively TRBD1 (6 bases). CDR3 size: 16 residues. Trimming stripped 2 bases from V and 10 bases from J, with 18 bases between. Germline V gene sequence: CDR1 MNHNS, CDR2 SASEGT. CDR3 sequence reads: CASSERGSGVGSPLHF. In DNA form, the CDR3 reads TGTGCCAGCAGTGAAAGGGGGTCCGGAGTAGGCTCACCCCTCCACTTT.

The chain links TRBV5-4 to TRBJ2-5; 10 bases agree with TRBD2. The DNA end lines up better with TRBJ2-7; the J call may be wrong. CDR1 and CDR2 from the germline V gene are SGHNT and YYREEE (reference sequence). This CDR3 region has 18 residues. CDR3 DNA: TGTGCCAGCAGCTTGGCGAGAGGACTAGCGGCTAGCTCCTACGAGCAGTACTTC. It specifies CASSLARGLAASSYEQYF.

A few counts support this clone. The rearrangement uses TRBV7-2 and TRBJ2-5; 7 bases line up with TRBD1. TRBJ2-7 matches the DNA end more closely, so the J call is doubtful. Looked up from germline, CDR1 is SGHTA and CDR2 is FQGNSA. This CDR3 comprises 14 residues. CDR3 in amino acids: CASSQGYRGGEQYF. Written as DNA, the CDR3 is TGTGCCAGCAGCCAGGGATACAGGGGTGGCGAGCAGTACTTC.

The rearrangement links TRBV11-3 to TRBJ1-5; TRBD1 aligns across 8 bases. The CDR3 spans 14 residues. V lost 5 bases to trimming and J lost 5 bases; unmatched junction nucleotides: 5. CDR1 is SGHNT, CDR2 YENEEA, per germline. CDR3 sequence: CASSLRQGHQPQHF. In DNA form, the CDR3 reads TGTGCCAGCAGCCTGAGACAGGGGCATCAGCCCCAGCATTTT.

J is TRBJ2-5 and V is TRBV19, with 9 bases aligning to TRBD1. The germline V gene encodes CDR1 LNHDA and CDR2 SQIVND (reference sequence). V was pared by 5 bases and J by 3 bases, with 7 bases of the junction left unmatched. CDR3 length equals 15 residues. CDR3 bases: TGTGCCAGTAGTCTACACGACAGGGGGGAAGAGACCCAGTACTTC. Translation: CASSLHDRGEETQYF.

In its sample, this clone was seen a few times. The DNA for the CDR3 is TGTGCCAGCAGCGGGGGACAGGGTTTCTATGAGCAGTTCTTC. This sequence encodes CASSGGQGFYEQFF. The rearrangement uses TRBV5-8 and TRBJ2-1; 9 nucleotides agree with TRBD1. V gave up 4 bases and J gave up 8 bases; unmatched junction bases: 7. Germline loops: CDR1 SGHTS, CDR2 YDEGEE. The CDR3 has 14 residues.

This sequence joins TRBV25-1 and TRBJ2-5, with 9 nucleotides matching TRBD2. The junction had 7 bases not matched to a gene; V was cut back by 1 base and J by 4 bases. The CDR3 covers 16 residues. Looked up from germline, CDR1 is MGHDK and CDR2 is SYGVNS. The DNA of the CDR3 is TGTGCCAGCAGTGAATCGTATGCGGGGGGGCCAGAGACCCAGTACTTC. Amino acids: CASSESYAGGPETQYF.

This clone was observed once. The chain recombines TRBV27 with TRBJ2-7, with 7 bases aligning to TRBD1. The CDR3 extends over 17 amino acids. CDR1 and CDR2 from the germline V gene are MNHEY and SMNVEV (reference sequence). V shed 0 bases, J shed 8 bases, and the junction held 16 bases outside the gene matches. The chain's CDR3 is CASSLSITGAILYKQYF. In DNA form, the CDR3 reads TGTGCCAGCAGTTTATCCATTACAGGGGCAATCCTTTACAAGCAGTACTTC.

This clone was found once. The chain links TRBV11-2 to TRBJ1-3, with TRBD1 matching 11 bases. Trimming took 5 bases from V and 3 from J; bases not matched to a gene: 12. Looked up from germline, CDR1 is SGHAT and CDR2 is FQNNGV. The CDR3 covers 18 residues. The DNA for the CDR3 is TGTGCCAGCAGCCCCAGGACAGGGGGCGGAAGAGATGGAAACACCATATATTTT. Its translation is CASSPRTGGGRDGNTIYF.

This clone showed up just a few times. The chain uses TRBV5-4 and TRBJ2-3, with D unclear. The CDR3 has 15 residues. Deletions cut 1 base from V and 4 bases from J, with 13 bases between. Germline V gene data show CDR1 as SGHNT and CDR2 as YYREEE (reference sequence). DNA of the CDR3: TGTGCCAGCAGCTTGCTCTCAGCCCAGGCAGATACGCAGTATTTT. Protein: CASSLLSAQADTQYF. Filled out from reference TRBV5-4 and TRBJ2-3, the complete variable domain reads ETGVTQSPTHLIKTRGQQVTLRCSSQSGHNTVSWYQQALGQGPQFIFQYYREEENGRGNFPPRFSGLQFPNYSSELNVNALELDDSALYLCASSLLSAQADTQYFGPGTRLTVL.

A note on this clone: Distinct nucleotide sequences in the sample also encode this CDR3. The chain joins TRBV18 to TRBJ2-3, with a possible D match to TRBD2 (5 bases). The V gene lost 2 bases and the J gene lost 0 bases, with 6 bases spanning the gap. CDR3 length: 14 amino acids. CDR1 is KGHSH, CDR2 LQKENI, per germline. The CDR3 region is CASSPSGSTDTQYF. The CDR3 DNA sequence: TGTGCCAGCTCACCAAGCGGTAGCACAGATACGCAGTATTTT.

The chain is built from TRBV7-9 and TRBJ2-5; 12 bases line up with TRBD1. V was clipped by 1 base and J by 2 bases; unmatched bases: 5. The CDR3 runs 17 residues. In germline, CDR1 is SEHNR, CDR2 FQNEAQ (reference sequence). CDR3 amino acids: CASSLGGTGGDQETQYF. The DNA of the CDR3 is TGTGCCAGCAGCTTAGGTGGGACAGGGGGCGATCAAGAGACCCAGTACTTC.

The CDR3 loop is CASSPGQGSRRYTF. The CDR3 nucleotides are TGTGCCAGCAGCCCAGGACAGGGTAGTCGTCGCTACACCTTC. The genes are TRBV7-2 and TRBJ1-2; 8 nucleotides align to TRBD1. V shed 5 bases and J 9 bases; nucleotides not matched to a gene: 11. Germline CDR1 reads SGHTA; CDR2 reads FQGNSA. The CDR3 has 14 amino acids.